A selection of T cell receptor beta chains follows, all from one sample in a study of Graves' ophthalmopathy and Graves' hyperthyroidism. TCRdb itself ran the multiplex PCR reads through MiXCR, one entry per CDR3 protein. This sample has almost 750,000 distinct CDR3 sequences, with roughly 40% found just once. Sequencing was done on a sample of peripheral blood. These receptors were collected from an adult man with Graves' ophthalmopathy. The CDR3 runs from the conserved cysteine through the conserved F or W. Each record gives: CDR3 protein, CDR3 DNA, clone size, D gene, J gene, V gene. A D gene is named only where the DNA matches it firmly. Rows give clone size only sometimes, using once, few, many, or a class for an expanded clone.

cdr3_aa: CASSSPGTGTGELFF
cdr3_nt: TGTGCCAGCAGCTCTCCCGGGACCGGGACCGGGGAGCTGTTTTTT
clone_size: NA
d_call: NA
j_call: TRBJ2-2
v_call: TRBV7-9

cdr3_aa: CASSYPGTARSPLHF
cdr3_nt: TGTGCCAGCAGTTACCCAGGGACAGCAAGGTCACCCCTCCACTTT
clone_size: many
d_call: TRBD1
j_call: TRBJ1-6
v_call: TRBV6-2/TRBV6-3

cdr3_aa: CASSLQGGRGTGGLFF
cdr3_nt: TGTGCCAGCAGCCTTCAAGGAGGGCGGGGCACCGGGGGGCTGTTTTTT
clone_size: NA
d_call: NA
j_call: TRBJ2-2
v_call: TRBV7-9

cdr3_aa: CASSPIVGGSNQPQHF
cdr3_nt: TGTGCCAGCAGCCCAATCGTGGGGGGGAGCAATCAGCCCCAGCATTTT
clone_size: many
d_call: NA
j_call: TRBJ1-5
v_call: TRBV16

cdr3_aa: CASSEQGFRSNEKLFF
cdr3_nt: TGTGCCAGTAGCGAACAGGGTTTCAGGTCTAATGAAAAACTGTTTTTT
clone_size: NA
d_call: NA
j_call: TRBJ1-4
v_call: TRBV19

cdr3_aa: CASSQVQGSPYEQYF
cdr3_nt: TGTGCCAGCAGCCAAGTGCAGGGGAGCCCCTACGAGCAGTACTTC
clone_size: NA
d_call: NA
j_call: TRBJ2-7
v_call: TRBV9

cdr3_aa: CASSLAYRGEETQYF
cdr3_nt: TGTGCCAGCAGCTTAGCGTACAGGGGGGAAGAGACCCAGTACTTC
clone_size: few
d_call: TRBD1
j_call: TRBJ2-5
v_call: TRBV7-2

cdr3_aa: CASSQERGNSYEQYF
cdr3_nt: TGTGCCAGCAGCCAAGAGCGCGGCAATTCATACGAGCAGTACTTC
clone_size: NA
d_call: NA
j_call: TRBJ2-7
v_call: TRBV4-2

cdr3_aa: CASSLRGLSGQGREKLFF
cdr3_nt: TGTGCCAGCAGCCTCCGGGGGTTGTCGGGACAGGGGCGTGAAAAACTGTTTTTT
clone_size: once
d_call: TRBD1
j_call: TRBJ1-4
v_call: TRBV11-2

cdr3_aa: CAISHLGETQYF
cdr3_nt: TGTGCCATCAGCCACCTAGGAGAGACCCAGTACTTC
clone_size: NA
d_call: NA
j_call: TRBJ2-5
v_call: TRBV10-3

cdr3_aa: CASSPGAGRTEAFF
cdr3_nt: TGTGCCAGCAGCCCGGGGGCGGGTCGTACTGAAGCTTTCTTT
clone_size: few
d_call: NA
j_call: TRBJ1-1
v_call: TRBV14

cdr3_aa: CSASTGSGANVLTF
cdr3_nt: TGCAGTGCTAGCACCGGGTCTGGGGCCAACGTCCTGACTTTC
clone_size: many
d_call: NA
j_call: TRBJ2-6
v_call: TRBV20-1

cdr3_aa: CASSLPEAYFNYGYTF
cdr3_nt: TGTGCCAGCAGCTTGCCGGAAGCCTATTTTAACTATGGCTACACCTTC
clone_size: few
d_call: NA
j_call: TRBJ1-2
v_call: TRBV5-6

cdr3_aa: CASSLVVAGGAGELFF
cdr3_nt: TGTGCCAGCAGCTTGGTGGTGGCGGGAGGAGCCGGGGAGCTGTTTTTT
clone_size: NA
d_call: TRBD2
j_call: TRBJ2-2
v_call: TRBV11-2

cdr3_aa: CASSVEELTIGANVLTF
cdr3_nt: TGTGCCAGCAGCGTTGAAGAGCTAACGATTGGGGCCAACGTCCTGACTTTC
clone_size: NA
d_call: NA
j_call: TRBJ2-6
v_call: TRBV11-1

cdr3_aa: CASSRTGGSSYNEQFF
cdr3_nt: TGTGCCAGCAGCCGGACAGGGGGCAGCTCCTACAATGAGCAGTTCTTC
clone_size: NA
d_call: TRBD1
j_call: TRBJ2-1
v_call: TRBV2

cdr3_aa: CASSYSNDQPQHF
cdr3_nt: TGTGCCAGCAGTTACTCGAATGACCAGCCCCAGCATTTT
clone_size: many
d_call: NA
j_call: TRBJ1-5
v_call: TRBV24-1

cdr3_aa: CASRMSSGAGYETQYF
cdr3_nt: TGTGCCAGCAGGATGAGCTCCGGGGCAGGGTACGAGACCCAGTACTTC
clone_size: many
d_call: NA
j_call: TRBJ2-5
v_call: TRBV2

cdr3_aa: CAIREEKLFF
cdr3_nt: TGTGCCATTAGAGAGGAAAAACTGTTTTTT
clone_size: many
d_call: NA
j_call: TRBJ1-4
v_call: TRBV7-8

cdr3_aa: CSVDRGTGNNGELFF
cdr3_nt: TGCAGCGTTGACCGAGGGACCGGCAACAACGGGGAGCTGTTTTTT
clone_size: many
d_call: NA
j_call: TRBJ2-2
v_call: TRBV29-1

cdr3_aa: CASSESRGGRNTLHF
cdr3_nt: TGTGCCAGCAGTGAATCTCGCGGAGGGAGGAACACCCTCCACTTT
clone_size: many
d_call: NA
j_call: TRBJ1-6
v_call: TRBV2

cdr3_aa: CASSLGHSGQGNNSNQPQHF
cdr3_nt: TGTGCCAGCAGCTTAGGCCACTCGGGACAGGGCAACAATAGCAATCAGCCCCAGCATTTT
clone_size: few
d_call: TRBD1
j_call: TRBJ1-5
v_call: TRBV7-6